Listed below are T cell receptor beta chains from one sample, sequenced in a study of PD-1 blockade in classical Hodgkin lymphoma. Here immunoSEQ multiplex PCR was the method, and the copy in TCRdb shows in-frame clones only, minus some. The sample lists 20,000 to 25,000 clones, 94% occurring once. Material for sequencing was peripheral blood mononuclear cells (PBMCs). These receptors were collected from a human donor with classical Hodgkin lymphoma. The CDR3 runs from the conserved cysteine through the conserved F or W. The order of the fields is CDR3 length, clone size, V gene, D gene, J gene, CDR3 protein, CDR3 DNA. The D gene is left open where the match is weak. For some rows the clone size is stated as once, few or many, or as a class when expanded; others skip it.

15	NA	TRBV5-1	NA	TRBJ1-3	CASSLGPTSGNTIYF	TGCGCCAGCAGCTTGGGACCGACCTCTGGAAACACCATATATTTT
13	NA	TRBV29-1	TRBD1	TRBJ1-2	CSLRQGGGYGYTF	TGCAGCCTAAGACAGGGCGGAGGATATGGCTACACCTTC
16	NA	TRBV7-8	NA	TRBJ1-2	CASSLQRGGNSYGYTF	TGTGCCAGCAGCTTACAACGCGGAGGTAACTCCTATGGCTACACCTTC
15	NA	TRBV27	NA	TRBJ2-1	CASSLFGFSYNEQFF	TGTGCCAGCAGTTTATTTGGGTTTAGCTACAATGAGCAGTTCTTC
15	NA	TRBV5-1	NA	TRBJ1-5	CASSLAGFGNQPQHF	TGCGCCAGCAGCTTGGCAGGGTTTGGCAATCAGCCCCAGCATTTT
16	NA	TRBV9	TRBD1	TRBJ2-7	CASSSGGRVGADEQYF	TGTGCCAGCAGCTCAGGGGGTCGGGTAGGCGCGGACGAGCAGTACTTC
15	NA	TRBV19	TRBD1	TRBJ2-2	CASTSTGVGTGELFF	TGTGCCAGTACCTCGACAGGGGTTGGCACCGGGGAGCTGTTTTTT
16	NA	TRBV2	TRBD1	TRBJ2-2	CASHRGTGANTGELFF	TGTGCCAGCCACCGTGGGACAGGCGCGAACACCGGGGAGCTGTTTTTT
12	NA	TRBV13	NA	TRBJ1-6	CASSLRGSPLHF	TGTGCCAGCAGCTTAAGGGGATCACCCCTCCACTTT
13	NA	TRBV25-1	TRBD1	TRBJ1-2	CASSSTGGAGYTF	TGTGCCAGCAGTTCTACAGGGGGCGCAGGCTACACCTTC
14	NA	TRBV7-2	NA	TRBJ2-3	CASSLSPRTDTQYF	TGTGCCAGCAGCCTCTCGCCACGCACAGATACGCAGTATTTT
16	NA	TRBV4-1	NA	TRBJ1-5	CASSRTSSGEGQPQHF	TGCGCCAGCAGCCGGACGAGCTCAGGGGAGGGTCAGCCCCAGCATTTT
14	NA	TRBV5-8	NA	TRBJ2-7	CASSLRGSTYEQYF	TGTGCCAGCAGCTTGCGAGGGAGCACCTACGAGCAGTACTTC
15	NA	TRBV7-2	TRBD1	TRBJ2-7	CASSLYGTGYYEQYF	TGTGCCAGCAGCCTTTACGGGACAGGGTACTACGAGCAGTACTTC
14	NA	TRBV15	TRBD2	TRBJ2-1	CATSAAGGFNEQFF	TGTGCCACCAGCGCAGCGGGAGGCTTTAATGAGCAGTTCTTC
13	NA	TRBV30	NA	TRBJ2-3	CAWSGGGQDTQYF	TGTGCCTGGAGTGGGGGGGGGCAAGATACGCAGTATTTT
13	NA	TRBV10-3	NA	TRBJ1-1	CAIIPSRGGRAFF	TGTGCCATCATTCCCTCAAGGGGCGGGCGAGCTTTCTTT
15	NA	TRBV9	NA	TRBJ1-6	CASSAGRGANSPLHF	TGTGCCAGCAGCGCTGGACGAGGGGCAAATTCACCCCTCCACTTT
14	NA	TRBV9	NA	TRBJ1-2	CASSAQGISYGYTF	TGTGCCAGCAGCGCCCAGGGTATCAGCTATGGCTACACCTTC
14	NA	TRBV30	NA	TRBJ1-1	CAWSVLGVGTEAFF	TGTGCCTGGAGTGTACTAGGGGTCGGCACTGAAGCTTTCTTT
12	NA	TRBV6-1	NA	TRBJ2-1	CAHGSPGNEQFF	TGTGCCCATGGGAGTCCGGGAAATGAGCAGTTCTTC
14	NA	TRBV4-1	NA	TRBJ1-1	CASSQELGPWEAFF	TGCGCCAGCAGCCAAGAACTCGGGCCCTGGGAAGCTTTCTTT
13	NA	TRBV5-1	NA	TRBJ1-5	CASSLGSNQPQHF	TGCGCCAGCAGCTTGGGTAGCAATCAGCCCCAGCATTTT
16	NA	TRBV5-1	TRBD2	TRBJ2-7	CASSPSPSGGAYEQYF	TGCGCCAGCAGCCCATCCCCCAGCGGGGGGGCCTACGAGCAGTACTTC
14	NA	TRBV11-3	NA	TRBJ2-1	CASSFSGSYNEQFF	TGTGCCAGCAGCTTTAGCGGCTCCTACAATGAGCAGTTCTTC
15	NA	TRBV7-9	TRBD2	TRBJ2-3	CASSEAGTTTDTQYF	TGTGCCAGCAGCGAAGCAGGGACTACCACAGATACGCAGTATTTT
14	NA	TRBV28	NA	TRBJ2-1	CASSWSGNYNEQFF	TGTGCCAGCAGTTGGTCAGGGAACTACAATGAGCAGTTCTTC
15	once	TRBV27	NA	TRBJ1-1	CASSLSEQTGRMAFF	TGTGCCAGCAGTTTATCCGAACAGACAGGAAGAATGGCTTTCTTT
14	NA	TRBV10-3	NA	TRBJ2-7	CAISGTGVRYEQYF	TGTGCCATCAGTGGGACGGGGGTCCGCTACGAGCAGTACTTC
15	NA	TRBV21-1	NA	TRBJ2-4	CASSMQGGAKNIQYF	TGTGCCAGCAGCATGCAGGGGGGTGCCAAAAACATTCAGTACTTC
13	once	TRBV30	NA	TRBJ1-1	CAWSGSQNTEAFF	TGTGCCTGGAGTGGATCCCAGAACACTGAAGCTTTCTTT
9	NA	TRBV7-9	TRBD1	TRBJ1-1	CALGGGAFF	TGTGCCTTAGGGGGCGGAGCTTTCTTT
13	NA	TRBV29-1	NA	TRBJ1-1	CSAAGGPNTEAFF	TGCAGCGCGGCTGGTGGCCCCAACACTGAAGCTTTCTTT
15	NA	TRBV5-1	NA	TRBJ2-1	CASSLGSGSYNEQFF	TGCGCCAGCAGCTTGGGGTCGGGCTCCTACAATGAGCAGTTCTTC
14	NA	TRBV10-3	TRBD1	TRBJ1-1	CATKTGGGDTEAFF	TGTGCCACTAAGACAGGGGGGGGTGACACTGAAGCTTTCTTT
18	NA	TRBV7-5	NA	TRBJ2-3	CARSLTERADRGTDTQYF	TGTGCCAGAAGCTTAACCGAGCGAGCGGACAGGGGCACAGATACGCAGTATTTT
18	few	TRBV19	TRBD2	TRBJ2-1	CASSYGTSGSSIYNEQFF	TGTGCCAGTAGTTACGGGACTAGCGGGAGTTCCATTTACAATGAGCAGTTCTTC
11	NA	TRBV20-1	NA	TRBJ2-3	CSAAGTDTQYF	TGCAGTGCTGCTGGCACAGATACGCAGTATTTT
16	once	TRBV11-2	TRBD2	TRBJ2-3	CASSLAIAGGTDTQYF	TGTGCCAGCAGCTTAGCGATAGCGGGGGGTACAGATACGCAGTATTTT
12	NA	TRBV9	NA	TRBJ1-1	CASSPGASQAFF	TGTGCCAGCAGCCCAGGGGCGTCCCAAGCTTTCTTT